This TCR beta chain was sequenced for a study of shared clonotypes between healthy human individuals. This CDR3 has 13 amino acids. Germline CDR1 SGHDT, CDR2 YYEEEE. V lost 4 bases to trimming and J lost 4 bases, with 12 bases between them. Naive CD8 cells comprised CD45RO-negative, CCR7-positively selected cells, excluding terminally differentiated effector memory CD45RA+ cells. Sequencing was performed with immunoSEQ multiplex PCR; in TCRdb, only in-frame clones are kept and a portion is missing. Among millions of clones listed, 85% to 95% were seen once. Sequenced sample: naive CD8+ T cells sorted from blood. The TCR comes from a man younger than 30 in good health. The rearrangement links TRBV5-6 to TRBJ2-7; D is possibly TRBD2 (6 bases). The CDR3 loop is CASSGVRGYEQYF. In DNA form, the CDR3 reads TGTGCCAGCAGCGGAGTTCGGGGGTACGAGCAGTACTTC.